This T cell receptor (beta chain) was observed in a study of blood T cell repertoires in COVID-19. Across the whole study: Samples of COVID-19 (acute and convalescent) were obtained from the United States, Italy and Spain. T cells, B-cell-depleted T cells, or PBMCs supplied cDNA or gDNA.

The germline V gene encodes CDR1 MNHNS and CDR2 SASEGT. The germline V and J ends were trimmed by 1 base and 9 bases, with 9 bases remaining between them. The CDR3 is made up of 12 amino acids. Original handling: Amplification of reference gene primers was used by the study to estimate nucleated cell counts. The repertoire was sequenced with immunoSEQ multiplex PCR; TCRdb's copy has only in-frame clones and lacks some. That table is the source of V, J and clone size, and D and trimming were worked out from the DNA. There are 120,000 or so clones in the sample; around 90% occur only once, and less than 2% lies in the top ten.

The receptor was isolated from a human donor in a cohort sampled during active COVID-19. The sequenced material came from peripheral blood. The chain links TRBV6-1 to TRBJ1-1, with D uncertain. Here the CDR3 DNA reads TGTGCCAGCAGTGAAGAAAATCCTCAAGCTTTCTTT. It yields the protein CASSEENPQAFF.